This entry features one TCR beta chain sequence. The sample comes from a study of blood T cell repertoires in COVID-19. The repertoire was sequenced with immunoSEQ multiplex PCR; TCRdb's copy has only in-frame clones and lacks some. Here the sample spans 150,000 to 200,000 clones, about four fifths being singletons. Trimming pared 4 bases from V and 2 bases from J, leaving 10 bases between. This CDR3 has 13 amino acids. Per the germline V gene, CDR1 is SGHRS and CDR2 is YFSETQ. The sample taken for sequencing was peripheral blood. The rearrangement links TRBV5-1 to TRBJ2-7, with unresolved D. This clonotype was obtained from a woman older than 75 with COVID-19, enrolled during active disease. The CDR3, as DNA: TGCGCCAGCAGCGTAGCCCCCCCCTACGAGCAGTACTTC. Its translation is CASSVAPPYEQYF.